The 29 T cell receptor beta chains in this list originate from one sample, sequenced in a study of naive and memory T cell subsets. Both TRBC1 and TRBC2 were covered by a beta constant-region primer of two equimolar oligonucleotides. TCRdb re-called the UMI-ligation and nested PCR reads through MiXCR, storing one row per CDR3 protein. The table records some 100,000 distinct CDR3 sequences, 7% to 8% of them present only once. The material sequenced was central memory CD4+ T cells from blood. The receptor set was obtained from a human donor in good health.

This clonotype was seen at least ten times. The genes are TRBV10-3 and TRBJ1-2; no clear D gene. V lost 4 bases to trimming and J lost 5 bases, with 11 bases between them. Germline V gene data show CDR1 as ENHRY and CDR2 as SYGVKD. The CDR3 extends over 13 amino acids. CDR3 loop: CAISADGRYGYTF. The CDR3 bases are TGTGCCATCAGTGCCGACGGACGGTATGGCTACACCTTC.

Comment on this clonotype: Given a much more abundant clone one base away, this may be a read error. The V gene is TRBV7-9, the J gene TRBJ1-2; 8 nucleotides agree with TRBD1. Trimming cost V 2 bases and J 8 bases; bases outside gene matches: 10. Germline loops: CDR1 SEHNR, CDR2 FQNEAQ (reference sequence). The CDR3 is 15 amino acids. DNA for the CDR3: TGTGCCAGCAGCTTACCCGCCGGACAGGGTCACGGCTACACCTTC. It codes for CASSLPAGQGHGYTF.

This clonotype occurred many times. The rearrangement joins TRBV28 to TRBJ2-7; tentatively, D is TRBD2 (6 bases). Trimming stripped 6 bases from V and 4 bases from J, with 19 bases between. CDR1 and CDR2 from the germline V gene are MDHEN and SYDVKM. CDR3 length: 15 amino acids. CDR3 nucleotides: TGTGCCAGCAGCCCGGGGCGGGGCGCCCGATACGAGCAGTACTTC. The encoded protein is CASSPGRGARYEQYF. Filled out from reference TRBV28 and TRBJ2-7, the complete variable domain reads DVKVTQSSRYLVKRTGEKVFLECVQDMDHENMFWYRQDPGLGLRLIYFSYDVKMKEKGDIPEGYSVSREKKERFSLILESASTNQTSMYLCASSPGRGARYEQYFGPGTRLTVT.

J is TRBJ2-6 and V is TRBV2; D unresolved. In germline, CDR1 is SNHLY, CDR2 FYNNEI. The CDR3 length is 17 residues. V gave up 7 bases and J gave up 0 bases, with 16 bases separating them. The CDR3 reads CASKRSLIISGANVLTF. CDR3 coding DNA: TGTGCCAGCAAAAGGTCCCTTATTATCTCTGGGGCCAACGTCCTGACTTTC. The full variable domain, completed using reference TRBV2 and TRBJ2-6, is EPEVTQTPSHQVTQMGQEVILRCVPISNHLYFYWYRQILGQKVEFLVSFYNNEISEKSEIFDDQFSVERPDGSNFTLKIRSTKLEDSAMYFCASKRSLIISGANVLTFGAGSRLTVL.

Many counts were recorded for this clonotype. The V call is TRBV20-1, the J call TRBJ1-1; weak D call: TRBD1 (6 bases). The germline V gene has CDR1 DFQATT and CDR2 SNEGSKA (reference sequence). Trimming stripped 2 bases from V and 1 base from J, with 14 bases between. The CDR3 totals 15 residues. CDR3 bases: TGCAGTGCTAGACGCCCAGGACAGAGGAACACTGAAGCTTTCTTT. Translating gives CSARRPGQRNTEAFF.

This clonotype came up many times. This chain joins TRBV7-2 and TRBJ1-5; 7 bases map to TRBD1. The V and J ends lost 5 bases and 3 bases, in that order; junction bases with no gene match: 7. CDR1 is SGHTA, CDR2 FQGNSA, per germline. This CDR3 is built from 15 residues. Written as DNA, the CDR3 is TGTGCCAGCAGCGCGAAGGGGGCAAACAATCAGCCCCAGCATTTT. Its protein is CASSAKGANNQPQHF.

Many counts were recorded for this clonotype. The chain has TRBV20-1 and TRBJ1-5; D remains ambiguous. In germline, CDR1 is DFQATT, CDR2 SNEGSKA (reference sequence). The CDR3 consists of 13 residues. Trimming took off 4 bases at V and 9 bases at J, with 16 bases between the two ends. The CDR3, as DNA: TGCAGTGCTAAAGTGGCGGTCGGAGGGCCCCAGCATTTT. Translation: CSAKVAVGGPQHF.

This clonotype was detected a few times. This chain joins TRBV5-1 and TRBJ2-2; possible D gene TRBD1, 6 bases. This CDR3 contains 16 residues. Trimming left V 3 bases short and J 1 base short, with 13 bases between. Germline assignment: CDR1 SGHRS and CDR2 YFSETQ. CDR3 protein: CASSWAGTLNTGELFF. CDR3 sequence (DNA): TGCGCCAGCAGCTGGGCCGGGACATTGAACACCGGGGAGCTGTTTTTT.

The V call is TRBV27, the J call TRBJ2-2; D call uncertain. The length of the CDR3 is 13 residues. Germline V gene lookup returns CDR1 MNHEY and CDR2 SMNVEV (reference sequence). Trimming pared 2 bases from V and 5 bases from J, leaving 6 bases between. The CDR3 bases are TGTGCCAGCAGTTTACGTCCAACCGGGGAGCTGTTTTTT. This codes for CASSLRPTGELFF.

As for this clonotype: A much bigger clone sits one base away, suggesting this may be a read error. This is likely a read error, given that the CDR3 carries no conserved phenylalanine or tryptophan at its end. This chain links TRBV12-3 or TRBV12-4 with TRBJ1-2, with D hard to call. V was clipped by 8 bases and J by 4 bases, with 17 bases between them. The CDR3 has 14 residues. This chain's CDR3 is CASEPNTPGYGYTS. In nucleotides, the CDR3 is TGTGCCAGCGAACCAAACACGCCGGGCTATGGCTACACCTCC.

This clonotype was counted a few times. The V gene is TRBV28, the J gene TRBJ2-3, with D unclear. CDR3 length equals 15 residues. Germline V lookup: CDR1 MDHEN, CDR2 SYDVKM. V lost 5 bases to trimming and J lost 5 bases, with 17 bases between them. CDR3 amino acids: CASSRASLRQDTQYF. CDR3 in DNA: TGTGCCAGCAGTCGAGCGTCCCTCCGTCAAGATACGCAGTATTTT.

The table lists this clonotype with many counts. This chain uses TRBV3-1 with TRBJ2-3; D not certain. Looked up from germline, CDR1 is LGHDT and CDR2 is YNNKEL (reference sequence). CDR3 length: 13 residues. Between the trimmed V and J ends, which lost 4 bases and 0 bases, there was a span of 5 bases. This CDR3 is CASSRHSTDTQYF. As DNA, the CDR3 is TGTGCCAGCAGCCGACATAGCACAGATACGCAGTATTTT.

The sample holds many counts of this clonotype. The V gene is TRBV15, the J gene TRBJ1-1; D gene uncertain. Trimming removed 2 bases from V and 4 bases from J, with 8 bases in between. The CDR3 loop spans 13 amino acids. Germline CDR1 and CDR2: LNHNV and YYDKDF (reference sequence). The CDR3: CATSRLVGTEAFF. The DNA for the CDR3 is TGTGCCACCAGCAGACTGGTGGGCACTGAAGCTTTCTTT. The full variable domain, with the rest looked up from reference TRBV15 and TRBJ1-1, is DAMVIQNPRYQVTQFGKPVTLSCSQTLNHNVMYWYQQKSSQAPKLLFHYYDKDFNNEADTPDNFQSRRPNTSFCFLDIRSPGLGDTAMYLCATSRLVGTEAFFGQGTRLTVV.

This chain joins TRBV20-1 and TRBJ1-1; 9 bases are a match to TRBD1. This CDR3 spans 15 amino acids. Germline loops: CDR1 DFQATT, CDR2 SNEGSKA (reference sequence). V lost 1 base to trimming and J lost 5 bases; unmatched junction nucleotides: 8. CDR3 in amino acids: CSARGPGQGMTEAFF. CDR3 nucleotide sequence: TGCAGTGCTAGAGGGCCAGGACAGGGGATGACTGAAGCTTTCTTT.

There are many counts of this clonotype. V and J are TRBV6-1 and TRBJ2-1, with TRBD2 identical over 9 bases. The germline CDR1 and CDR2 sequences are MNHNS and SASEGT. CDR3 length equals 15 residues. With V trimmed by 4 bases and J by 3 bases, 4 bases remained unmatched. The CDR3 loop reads CASSAGTSFYNEQFF. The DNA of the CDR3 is TGTGCCAGCAGTGCCGGGACTAGCTTCTACAATGAGCAGTTCTTC.

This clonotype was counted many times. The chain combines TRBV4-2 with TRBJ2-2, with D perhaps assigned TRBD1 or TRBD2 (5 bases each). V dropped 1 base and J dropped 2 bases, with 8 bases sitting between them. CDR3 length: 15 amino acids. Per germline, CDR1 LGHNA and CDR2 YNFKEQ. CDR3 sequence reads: CASSQGGTNTGELFF. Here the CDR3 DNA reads TGTGCCAGCAGCCAAGGAGGGACCAACACCGGGGAGCTGTTTTTT.

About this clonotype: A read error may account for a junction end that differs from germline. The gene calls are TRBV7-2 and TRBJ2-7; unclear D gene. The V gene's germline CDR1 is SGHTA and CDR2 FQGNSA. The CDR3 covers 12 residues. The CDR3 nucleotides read TGTGCCAGCAGCTTATACGGCCACGGGCCGGCCTTC. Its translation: CASSLYGHGPAF. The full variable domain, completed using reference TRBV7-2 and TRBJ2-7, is GAGVSQSPSNKVTEKGKDVELRCDPISGHTALYWYRQSLGQGLEFLIYFQGNSAPDKSGLPSDRFSAERTGGSVSTLTIQRTQQEDSAVYLCASSLYGHGPAFGPGTRLTVT.

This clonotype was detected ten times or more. CDR3 nucleotides: TGTGCCAGCAGCCGCGTACTAGCGGGAGACGATGATACGCAGTATTTT. Translating it yields CASSRVLAGDDDTQYF. The chain combines TRBV3-1 with TRBJ2-3, with 11 bases fitting TRBD2. Germline V gene data show CDR1 as LGHDT and CDR2 as YNNKEL (reference sequence). V lost 4 bases and J lost 6; bases outside the gene matches: 9. The CDR3 sequence is 16 residues long.

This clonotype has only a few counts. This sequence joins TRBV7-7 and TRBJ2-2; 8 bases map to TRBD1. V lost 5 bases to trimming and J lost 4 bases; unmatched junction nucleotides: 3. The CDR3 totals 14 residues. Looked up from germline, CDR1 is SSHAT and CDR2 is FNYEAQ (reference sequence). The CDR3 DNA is TGTGCCAGCAGCCAGACAGGGGCCACCGGGGAGCTGTTTTTT. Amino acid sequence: CASSQTGATGELFF.

CDR3 amino acids: CSASIRGSREQFF. The CDR3 nucleotides read TGCAGTGCTTCTATTCGGGGGTCGCGGGAGCAGTTCTTC. The gene calls are TRBV20-1 and TRBJ2-1, with a possible D match to TRBD2 (6 bases). Germline V gives CDR1 DFQATT, CDR2 SNEGSKA (reference sequence). Trimming shortened V by 5 bases and J by 10 bases, and 18 bases separated the two germline ends. CDR3 length equals 13 residues.

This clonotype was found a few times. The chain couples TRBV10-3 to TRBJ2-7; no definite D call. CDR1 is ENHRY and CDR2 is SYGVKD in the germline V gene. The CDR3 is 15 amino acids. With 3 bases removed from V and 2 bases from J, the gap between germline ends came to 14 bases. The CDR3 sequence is CAISDPTSRTYEQYF. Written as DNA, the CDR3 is TGTGCCATCAGTGACCCCACCAGTCGAACCTACGAGCAGTACTTC.

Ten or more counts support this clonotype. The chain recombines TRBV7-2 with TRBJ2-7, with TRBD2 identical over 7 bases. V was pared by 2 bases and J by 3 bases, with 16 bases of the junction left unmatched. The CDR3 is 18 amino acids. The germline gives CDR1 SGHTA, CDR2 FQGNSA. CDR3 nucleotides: TGTGCCAGCAGCTTAATGGTCATGCGGGCGGGAGCCTACTACGAGCAGTACTTC. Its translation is CASSLMVMRAGAYYEQYF.

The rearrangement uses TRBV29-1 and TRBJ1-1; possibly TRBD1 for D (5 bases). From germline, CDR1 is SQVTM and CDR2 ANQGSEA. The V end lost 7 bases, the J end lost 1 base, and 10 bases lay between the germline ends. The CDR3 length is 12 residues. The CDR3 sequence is CSAGTGNTEAFF. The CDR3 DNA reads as TGCAGCGCCGGGACGGGGAACACTGAAGCTTTCTTT.

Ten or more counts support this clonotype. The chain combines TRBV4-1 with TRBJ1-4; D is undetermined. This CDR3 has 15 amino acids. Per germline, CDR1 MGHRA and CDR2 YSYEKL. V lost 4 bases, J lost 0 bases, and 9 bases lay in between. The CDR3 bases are TGCGCCAGCAGCCGTACCGAGGCAACTAATGAAAAACTGTTTTTT. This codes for CASSRTEATNEKLFF.

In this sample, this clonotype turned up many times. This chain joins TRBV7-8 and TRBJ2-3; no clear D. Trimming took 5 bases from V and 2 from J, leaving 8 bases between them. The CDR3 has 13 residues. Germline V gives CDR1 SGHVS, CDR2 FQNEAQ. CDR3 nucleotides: TGTGCCAGCAGCACCGGGCTCACAGATACGCAGTATTTT. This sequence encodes CASSTGLTDTQYF.

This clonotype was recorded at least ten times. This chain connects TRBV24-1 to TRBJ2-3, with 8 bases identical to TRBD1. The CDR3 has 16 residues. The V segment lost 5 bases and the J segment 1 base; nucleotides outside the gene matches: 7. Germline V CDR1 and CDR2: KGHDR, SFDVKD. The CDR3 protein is CATSAGPGQGTDTQYF. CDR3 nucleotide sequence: TGTGCCACCAGTGCCGGCCCGGGACAGGGCACAGATACGCAGTATTTT.

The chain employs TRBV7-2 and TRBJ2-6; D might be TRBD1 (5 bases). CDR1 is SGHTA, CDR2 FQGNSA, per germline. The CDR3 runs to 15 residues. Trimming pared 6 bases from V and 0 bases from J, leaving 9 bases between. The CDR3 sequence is CASRPQGSGANVLTF. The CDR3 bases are TGTGCCAGCAGGCCCCAGGGCTCTGGGGCCAACGTCCTGACTTTC.

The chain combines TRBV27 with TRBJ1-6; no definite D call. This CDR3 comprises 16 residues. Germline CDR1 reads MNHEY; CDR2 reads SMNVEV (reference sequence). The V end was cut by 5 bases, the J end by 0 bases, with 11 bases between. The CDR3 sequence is CASSPRASSYNSPLHF. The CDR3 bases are TGTGCCAGCAGTCCCCGGGCCAGCTCCTATAATTCACCCCTCCACTTT.

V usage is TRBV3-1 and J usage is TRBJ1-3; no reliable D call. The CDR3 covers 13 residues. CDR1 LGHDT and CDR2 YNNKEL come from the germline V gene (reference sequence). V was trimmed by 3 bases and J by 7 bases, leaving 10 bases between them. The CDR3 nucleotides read TGTGCCAGCAGCCAGCGGTCCGGGAACACCATATATTTT. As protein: CASSQRSGNTIYF.